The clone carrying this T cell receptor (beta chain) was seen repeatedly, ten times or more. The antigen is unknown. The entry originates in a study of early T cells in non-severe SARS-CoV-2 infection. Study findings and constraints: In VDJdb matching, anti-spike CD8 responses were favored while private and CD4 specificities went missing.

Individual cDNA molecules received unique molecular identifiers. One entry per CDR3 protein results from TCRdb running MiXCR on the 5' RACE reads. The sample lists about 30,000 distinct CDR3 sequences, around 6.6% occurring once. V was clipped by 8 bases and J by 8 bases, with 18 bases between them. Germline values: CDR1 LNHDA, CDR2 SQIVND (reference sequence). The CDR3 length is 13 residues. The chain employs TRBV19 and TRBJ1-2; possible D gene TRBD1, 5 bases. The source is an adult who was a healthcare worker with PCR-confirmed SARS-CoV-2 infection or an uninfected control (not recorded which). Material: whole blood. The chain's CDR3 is CASADMGSWGYTF. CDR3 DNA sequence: TGTGCCAGTGCGGACATGGGCTCTTGGGGCTACACCTTC.